The rows below give T cell receptor beta chains drawn from one sample of a study of neurological immune-mediated disorders. A single record per CDR3 protein comes from TCRdb applying MiXCR to the 5' RACE reads. The data show about 50,000 distinct CDR3 sequences, roughly 15% seen once. Sequencing was carried out using PBMCs. The receptors originated from a man in his 60s in good health. CDR3s include the opening cysteine and the closing phenylalanine or tryptophan. The D gene is left open where the match is weak. Size is stated for part of the rows, as once, few or many counts, or as a class when the clone is expanded.

D	V	J	size	CDR3	DNA
-	TRBV2	TRBJ1-1	many	CASTAGITEAFF	TGTGCCAGCACTGCAGGGATCACTGAAGCTTTCTTT
TRBD1	TRBV12-3/TRBV12-4	TRBJ2-5	-	CASNVDRGETQYF	TGTGCCAGCAACGTGGACAGGGGGGAGACCCAGTACTTC
TRBD2	TRBV9	TRBJ2-7	-	CDSSGGLAGKYEKYF	TGTGACAGCAGCGGTGGACTAGCGGGAAAATACGAGAAGTACTTC
TRBD2	TRBV5-1	TRBJ2-1	many	CASSPNIRGGTYNEQFF	TGCGCCAGCAGCCCAAACATCCGGGGGGGTACCTACAATGAGCAGTTCTTC
TRBD1	TRBV27	TRBJ2-7	many	CASSLFRGQGLGEQYF	TGTGCCAGCAGTTTATTTAGGGGACAGGGACTTGGAGAGCAGTACTTC
TRBD1	TRBV5-1	TRBJ1-1	many	CASTRDRGGTEAFF	TGCGCCAGCACCCGGGACAGAGGGGGGACTGAAGCTTTCTTT
-	TRBV7-8	TRBJ1-1	many	CASSGPRGFTEAFF	TGTGCCAGCAGCGGTCCCAGGGGTTTCACTGAAGCTTTCTTT
-	TRBV7-7	TRBJ2-7	many	CASSLGHDPTYEQYF	TGTGCTAGCAGCTTAGGACACGACCCAACCTACGAGCAGTACTTC
-	TRBV7-3	TRBJ2-1	many	CASSSPGGNEQFF	TGTGCCAGCAGCTCCCCTGGGGGCAATGAGCAGTTCTTC
-	TRBV30	TRBJ2-7	many	CAWSPPGQAPYEQYF	TGTGCCTGGAGTCCACCGGGACAAGCTCCCTACGAGCAGTACTTC
TRBD1	TRBV5-1	TRBJ2-1	-	CASSFSDRNNEQFF	TGCGCCAGCAGCTTCTCGGACAGGAACAATGAGCAGTTCTTC
-	TRBV7-2	TRBJ2-7	many	CASSREPLLGEQYF	TGTGCCAGCAGCAGAGAACCCCTATTGGGGGAGCAGTACTTC
TRBD1	TRBV10-3	TRBJ2-2	many	CAMKGQGDTGELFF	TGTGCCATGAAGGGACAGGGGGACACCGGGGAGCTGTTTTTT
-	TRBV5-5	TRBJ2-1	many	CASSLEAEHYNEQFF	TGTGCCAGCAGCTTGGAGGCAGAACACTACAATGAGCAGTTCTTC
TRBD1	TRBV20-1	TRBJ2-7	many	CSASKTGVVEQYF	TGCAGTGCTAGCAAGACAGGGGTCGTCGAGCAGTACTTC
-	TRBV20-1	TRBJ2-2	many	CSARLRGTGELFF	TGCAGTGCTAGACTTCGAGGGACCGGGGAGCTGTTTTTT
-	TRBV19	TRBJ2-6	few	CASRDSFSGANVLTF	TGTGCCAGTAGGGACAGCTTCTCTGGGGCCAACGTCCTGACTTTC
-	TRBV12-3/TRBV12-4	TRBJ1-2	few	CASSLAAGFGGYTF	TGTGCCAGCAGTTTAGCGGCAGGGTTTGGTGGCTACACCTTC
TRBD1	TRBV29-1	TRBJ1-4	many	CSASGQSNEKLFF	TGCAGCGCCTCGGGACAGTCTAATGAAAAACTGTTTTTT
-	TRBV4-1	TRBJ1-1	many	CASSLRPGRNMNTEAFF	TGCGCCAGCAGCCTCCGACCGGGCCGAAATATGAACACTGAAGCTTTCTTT
TRBD1	TRBV3-1	TRBJ2-2	many	CASRDRTLPNTGELFF	TGTGCCAGCAGGGACAGGACCCTCCCGAACACCGGGGAGCTGTTTTTT
TRBD1	TRBV7-8	TRBJ1-2	many	CASSPGTGGHGYTF	TGTGCCAGCAGCCCCGGGACAGGGGGACATGGCTACACCTTC
-	TRBV20-1	TRBJ2-2	many	CSARDPKSNTGELFF	TGCAGTGCTAGAGATCCGAAAAGCAATACCGGGGAGCTGTTTTTT
TRBD2	TRBV20-1	TRBJ2-1	-	CSARRPNSGTSVKNEQFF	TGCAGTGCTAGGCGACCCAACTCCGGGACTAGCGTGAAGAATGAGCAGTTCTTC
TRBD2	TRBV11-1	TRBJ2-1	-	CASSPVLAGGRINEQFF	TGTGCCAGCAGCCCAGTGTTAGCGGGAGGCCGAATCAATGAGCAGTTCTTC
-	TRBV20-1	TRBJ2-1	many	CSAAGQSSYNEQFF	TGCAGTGCCGCGGGACAGAGCTCCTACAATGAGCAGTTCTTC
-	TRBV5-1	TRBJ2-2	many	CASSYTGLDTGELFF	TGCGCCAGCAGTTATACAGGGCTGGACACCGGGGAGCTGTTTTTT
-	TRBV4-1	TRBJ1-2	many	CASSQEAYSRGRDYGYTF	TGCGCCAGCAGCCAAGAGGCGTATTCTAGGGGGAGAGACTATGGCTACACCTTC
TRBD2	TRBV9	TRBJ2-7	many	CASSGTSGSYEQYF	TGTGCCAGCAGTGGGACTAGCGGATCCTACGAGCAGTACTTC
TRBD2	TRBV20-1	TRBJ2-3	many	CSARAGSGATDTQYF	TGCAGTGCCCGAGCGGGGAGCGGGGCGACAGATACGCAGTATTTT
-	TRBV20-1	TRBJ2-1	many	CSARALDARVREQFF	TGCAGTGCTAGAGCGCTGGATGCAAGGGTTCGGGAGCAGTTCTTC
-	TRBV9	TRBJ1-1	many	CASSVGSGATEAFF	TGTGCCAGCAGCGTAGGATCTGGGGCCACTGAAGCTTTCTTT
-	TRBV5-1	TRBJ2-7	many	CASSLAGTAAYEQYF	TGCGCCAGCAGCTTGGCCGGGACCGCAGCCTACGAGCAGTACTTC
-	TRBV7-2	TRBJ2-5	many	CASSSGRTGQETQYF	TGTGCCAGCAGCTCCGGACGCACAGGTCAAGAGACCCAGTACTTC
-	TRBV5-1	TRBJ2-1	many	CASSLFGSLGNEQFF	TGCGCCAGCAGCTTGTTCGGGAGCTTAGGCAATGAGCAGTTCTTC
-	TRBV10-3	TRBJ2-1	many	CAIYSASSSYNEQFF	TGTGCCATCTATAGCGCCTCGAGCTCCTACAATGAGCAGTTCTTC
TRBD2	TRBV20-1	TRBJ2-1	many	CSPGRAGVYNEQFF	TGCAGTCCCGGGAGAGCGGGAGTCTACAATGAGCAGTTCTTC
-	TRBV7-2	TRBJ2-4	many	CASSLRGAKNIQYF	TGTGCCAGCAGCTTAAGGGGGGCCAAAAACATTCAGTACTTC
-	TRBV15	TRBJ2-3	many	CATSLSGQRTDTQYF	TGTGCCACCAGTCTAAGCGGACAGCGCACAGATACGCAGTATTTT
TRBD2	TRBV3-1	TRBJ2-7	many	CASSHSGVPYEQYF	TGTGCCAGCAGCCATAGCGGGGTTCCCTACGAGCAGTACTTC
-	TRBV5-1	TRBJ2-7	many	CASKIPGTYEQYF	TGCGCCAGTAAAATACCCGGGACCTACGAGCAGTACTTC
TRBD2	TRBV10-3	TRBJ2-7	many	CAISESMAGGRYEQYF	TGTGCCATCAGTGAGTCGATGGCGGGAGGCCGCTACGAGCAGTACTTC
TRBD2	TRBV5-1	TRBJ2-1	few	CASNRQLADSSYNEQFF	TGCGCCAGCAACCGCCAACTAGCGGATAGCTCCTACAATGAGCAGTTCTTC
-	TRBV27	TRBJ2-1	many	CASSLSGAAEQFF	TGTGCCAGCAGTTTATCAGGGGCGGCTGAGCAGTTCTTC
-	TRBV7-2	TRBJ2-7	medium-sized	CASSFVRDAGEQYF	TGTGCCAGCAGCTTCGTCCGTGACGCGGGCGAGCAGTACTTC
-	TRBV15	TRBJ1-6	many	CATSRDRGGGNSPLHF	TGTGCCACCAGCAGAGATCGCGGGGGGGGAAATTCACCCCTCCACTTT
-	TRBV3-1	TRBJ2-7	-	CASSQVGTEKYF	TGTGCCAGCAGCCAAGTTGGTACCGAGAAGTACTTC
-	TRBV28	TRBJ2-6	many	CATRAGANVLTF	TGTGCCACCAGGGCTGGGGCCAACGTCCTGACTTTC